These 19 T cell receptor beta chains originate from one sample sequenced in a study of blood T cell repertoires in COVID-19. Clones were sequenced by immunoSEQ multiplex PCR, and TCRdb holds only the in-frame ones, with some missing. Of some 200,000 clones listed, roughly 80% are singletons. The sequenced sample consisted of PBMCs or T cells enriched from blood (not recorded which). The receptors come from a woman in her forties or fifties who had been exposed to COVID-19.

The V call is TRBV5-1, the J call TRBJ1-2, with 9 nucleotides matching TRBD1. This CDR3 is built from 16 residues. V lost 4 bases, J lost 7 bases, and 14 bases stayed unmatched. The germline CDR1 and CDR2 sequences are SGHRS and YFSETQ. The CDR3 DNA is TGCGCCAGCAGCGAGCTACAGGGGGCGATATTCAGTGGCTACACCTTC. It is translated as CASSELQGAIFSGYTF.

The genes are TRBV7-8 and TRBJ1-2, with a tentative D call TRBD1 (5 bases). Germline assignment: CDR1 SGHVS and CDR2 FQNEAQ. Trimming stripped 5 bases from V and 4 bases from J, with 14 bases between. CDR3 size: 14 residues. The CDR3 bases are TGTGCCAGCAGCGCCGGGACTTTCGGCTATGGCTACACCTTC. This sequence encodes CASSAGTFGYGYTF.

The chain combines TRBV28 with TRBJ1-1, with 7 bases matching TRBD1. This CDR3 contains 14 residues. The V gene end was trimmed by 3 bases and the J gene end by 1 base; junction bases not matched to a gene: 2. The germline CDR1 and CDR2 sequences are MDHEN and SYDVKM. The CDR3 is CASSFRGSNTEAFF. CDR3 bases: TGTGCCAGCAGTTTCAGGGGGTCGAACACTGAAGCTTTCTTT.

The CDR3 is CASSIRTGTRTSTDTQYF. CDR3 in DNA: TGTGCCAGTAGTATCAGGACCGGGACTCGAACTAGCACAGATACGCAGTATTTT. The chain is built from TRBV19 and TRBJ2-3; perhaps TRBD2 as D (6 bases). V lost 3 bases and J 0 bases, leaving 19 bases between the germline ends. The CDR3 consists of 18 residues. The V gene's germline CDR1 is LNHDA and CDR2 SQIVND (reference sequence).

The chain combines TRBV9 with TRBJ2-2; 8 bases line up with TRBD1. V shed 5 bases and J 2 bases; nucleotides not matched to a gene: 8. CDR3 size: 16 residues. From germline, CDR1 is SGDLS and CDR2 YYNGEE. The CDR3 nucleotides read TGTGCCAGCAGTAGGGACAGGATCCTAAACACCGGGGAGCTGTTTTTT. It specifies CASSRDRILNTGELFF. The full variable domain, rest sourced from reference TRBV9 and TRBJ2-2, is DSGVTQTPKHLITATGQRVTLRCSPRSGDLSVYWYQQSLDQGLQFLIQYYNGEERAKGNILERFSAQQFPDLHSELNLSSLELGDSALYFCASSRDRILNTGELFFGEGSRLTVL.

The rearrangement joins TRBV5-1 to TRBJ1-4; tentatively, D is TRBD1 (6 bases). With 0 bases removed from V and 10 bases from J, the gap between germline ends came to 22 bases. Germline V gives CDR1 SGHRS, CDR2 YFSETQ. CDR3 length: 17 residues. The CDR3 nucleotides read TGCGCCAGCAGCTTGGGGACAGACCTTACAAGGAGTGGAAAACTGTTTTTT. Translating it yields CASSLGTDLTRSGKLFF.

This clone appeared a few times. The chain links TRBV18 to TRBJ1-5; 8 nucleotides agree with TRBD1. This CDR3 has 14 amino acids. V gave up 2 bases and J gave up 6 bases; unmatched junction bases: 3. Germline V lookup: CDR1 KGHSH, CDR2 LQKENI. The CDR3 nucleotides read TGTGCCAGCTCACCATTACAGGGGGGTCAGCCCCAGCATTTT. As protein: CASSPLQGGQPQHF.

The chain carries TRBV7-3 and TRBJ2-3, with a weak D call TRBD2 (5 bases). Germline CDR1 reads SGHTA; CDR2 reads FQGTGA. Trimming stripped 2 bases from V and 10 bases from J, with 13 bases between. CDR3 length: 13 amino acids. The CDR3 sequence is CASSLVTTGSQYF. CDR3 sequence (DNA): TGTGCCAGCAGCTTAGTGACTACCGGGTCGCAGTATTTT.

The J gene is TRBJ2-3, the V gene TRBV3-1 (or the pseudogene TRBV3-2), with D perhaps matching TRBD1 (7 bases). V dropped 5 bases and J dropped 6 bases, with 15 bases sitting between them. The CDR3 is 14 amino acids. Germline V gene sequence: CDR1 LGHDT, CDR2 YNNKEL (reference sequence). This CDR3 reads CASSFLTGRDTQYF. The CDR3 bases are TGTGCCAGCAGCTTCTTGACAGGGAGGGATACGCAGTATTTT.

The chain employs TRBV5-4 and TRBJ1-1; tentatively, D is TRBD1 (5 bases). CDR3 length equals 15 residues. Germline V gene data show CDR1 as SGHNT and CDR2 as YYREEE (reference sequence). The germline V and J ends were trimmed by 0 bases and 5 bases, with 14 bases remaining between them. The CDR3 protein is CASSLGGGVGTEAFF. For the CDR3, the DNA is TGTGCCAGCAGCTTGGGTGGAGGGGTGGGGACTGAAGCTTTCTTT.

The V and J genes are TRBV5-6 and TRBJ2-7; D may be TRBD1 (5 bases). Trimming pared 3 bases from V and 6 bases from J, leaving 22 bases between. Germline V gene sequence: CDR1 SGHDT, CDR2 YYEEEE. The CDR3 runs to 16 residues. This chain's CDR3 is CASSSPSQGASSEQYF. The CDR3, as DNA: TGTGCCAGCAGCTCGCCGTCCCAAGGGGCATCTAGCGAGCAGTACTTC. Supplemented by reference TRBV5-6 and TRBJ2-7, the full variable domain reads DAGVTQSPTHLIKTRGQQVTLRCSPKSGHDTVSWYQQALGQGPQFIFQYYEEEERQRGNFPDRFSGHQFPNYSSELNVNALLLGDSALYLCASSSPSQGASSEQYFGPGTRLTVT.

The V call is TRBV9, the J call TRBJ1-1; 9 bases are shared with TRBD1. CDR3 length: 13 amino acids. Germline assignment: CDR1 SGDLS and CDR2 YYNGEE. The ends lost 4 bases at V and 11 bases at J; junction bases unmatched: 9. The CDR3 spells CASSFTGTGFAFF. DNA for the CDR3: TGTGCCAGCAGCTTCACCGGGACAGGGTTTGCTTTCTTT.

This clone has only one observation. This sequence joins TRBV6-2 or TRBV6-3 and TRBJ1-5; D is perhaps TRBD1 (6 bases). The germline V gene encodes CDR1 MNHEY and CDR2 SVGEGT. V shed 0 bases and J shed 6 bases, with 15 bases lying between them. The CDR3 loop spans 16 amino acids. This CDR3 is CASSYSGGLAGQPQHF. The CDR3 nucleotides are TGTGCCAGCAGTTACTCCGGGGGGCTTGCGGGTCAGCCCCAGCATTTT.

V gene TRBV7-9 combines with J gene TRBJ1-2, with 10 nucleotides matching TRBD1. The CDR3 totals 13 residues. V shed 6 bases, J shed 8 bases, and the junction held 6 bases outside the gene matches. CDR1 SEHNR and CDR2 FQNEAQ come from the germline V gene (reference sequence). This CDR3 is CASRDRGKSGYTF. As DNA, the CDR3 is TGTGCCAGCAGGGACAGGGGGAAGAGCGGCTACACCTTC.

V usage is TRBV6-1 and J usage is TRBJ1-2; TRBD1 might be the D (6 bases). The CDR3 length is 17 residues. Germline-derived CDR1 and CDR2 are MNHNS and SASEGT. V lost 0 bases and J lost 0, with 14 bases in between. CDR3 region: CASSEALGQPPNYGYTF. As DNA, the CDR3 is TGTGCCAGCAGTGAAGCATTAGGACAGCCACCTAACTATGGCTACACCTTC.

CDR3 bases: TGTGCCAGCAGCAAACACCGGACAGGGTCCAATTCACCCCTCCACTTT. Translating gives CASSKHRTGSNSPLHF. The genes are TRBV7-2 and TRBJ1-6, with 8 bases aligning to TRBD1. J lost 7 bases, V lost 5 bases, and 10 bases had no gene match. Germline CDR1 SGHTA, CDR2 FQGNSA. The CDR3 contains 16 residues.

This chain links TRBV3-1 (or the pseudogene TRBV3-2) with TRBJ2-1; 14 bases map to TRBD2. Germline V lookup: CDR1 LGHDT, CDR2 YNNKEL (reference sequence). Unmatched junction bases numbered 7, after V lost 3 bases and J lost 9 bases. The CDR3 sequence is 16 residues long. The CDR3 is CASSHPGLAGVGEQFF. CDR3 nucleotides: TGTGCCAGCAGCCACCCGGGACTAGCGGGGGTGGGTGAGCAGTTCTTC.

The chain uses TRBV5-6 and TRBJ2-7; maybe TRBD1 (5 bases). V lost 6 bases to trimming and J lost 5 bases, with 18 bases between them. The CDR3 sequence is 14 residues long. The germline CDR1 and CDR2 sequences are SGHDT and YYEEEE. The CDR3 region has the DNA TGTGCCAGCAATCTATATGACCAGGGCCACGAGCAGTACTTC. Translating it yields CASNLYDQGHEQYF.

This chain uses TRBV5-4 with TRBJ2-5; 8 bases align to TRBD1. The CDR3 runs to 14 residues. Germline CDR1 reads SGHNT; CDR2 reads YYREEE (reference sequence). V was pared by 4 bases and J by 5 bases, with 7 bases of the junction left unmatched. Here the CDR3 DNA reads TGTGCCAGCAGCCAGTCAGGGGGCGGGGAGACCCAGTACTTC. Protein product: CASSQSGGGETQYF. The whole variable domain, remainder taken from reference TRBV5-4 and TRBJ2-5, is ETGVTQSPTHLIKTRGQQVTLRCSSQSGHNTVSWYQQALGQGPQFIFQYYREEENGRGNFPPRFSGLQFPNYSSELNVNALELDDSALYLCASSQSGGGETQYFGPGTRLLVL.